This TCR beta chain was retrieved from a study of CD8 T cells in ankylosing spondylitis. Study findings and constraints: Made up of 7 to 9 highly homologous variants, a TCR beta motif appeared characteristic of ankylosing spondylitis blood.

In germline, CDR1 is SNHLY, CDR2 FYNNEI. The CDR3 totals 19 residues. Trimming stripped 11 bases from V and 0 bases from J, with 29 bases between. As to this clonotype: Its antigen is unidentified.

One entry per CDR3 protein, called by TCRdb with MiXCR from the 5' RACE reads. The table lists fewer than 550,000 distinct CDR3 sequences, approximately 5.3% of them singletons, with around 3.5% in the top ten. The chain joins TRBV2 to TRBJ1-5, with a weak D call TRBD1 (5 bases). Sequencing was carried out using blood, either unsorted or a sorted T cell fraction (not recorded which). The sequence derives from a male donor with ankylosing spondylitis. The CDR3 DNA reads as TGTGCCTTCTGGCTGTATGTACTAGGGGTAGGTGATAGCAATCAGCCCCAGCATTTT. It encodes CAFWLYVLGVGDSNQPQHF. Full variable domain (remainder filled in from reference TRBV2 and TRBJ1-5): EPEVTQTPSHQVTQMGQEVILRCVPISNHLYFYWYRQILGQKVEFLVSFYNNEISEKSEIFDDQFSVERPDGSNFTLKIRSTKLEDSAMYFCAFWLYVLGVGDSNQPQHFGDGTRLSIL.